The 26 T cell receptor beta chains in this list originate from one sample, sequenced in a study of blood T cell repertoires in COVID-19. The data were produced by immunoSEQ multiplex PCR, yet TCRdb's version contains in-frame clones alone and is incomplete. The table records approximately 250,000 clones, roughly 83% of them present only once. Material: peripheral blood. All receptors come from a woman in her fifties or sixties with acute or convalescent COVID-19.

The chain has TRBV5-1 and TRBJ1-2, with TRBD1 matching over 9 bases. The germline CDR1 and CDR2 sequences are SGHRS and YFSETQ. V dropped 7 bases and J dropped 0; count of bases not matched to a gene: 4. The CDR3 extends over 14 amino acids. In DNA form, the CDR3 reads TGCGCCAGCGCGACAGGGGGTGCTAACTATGGCTACACCTTC. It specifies CASATGGANYGYTF.

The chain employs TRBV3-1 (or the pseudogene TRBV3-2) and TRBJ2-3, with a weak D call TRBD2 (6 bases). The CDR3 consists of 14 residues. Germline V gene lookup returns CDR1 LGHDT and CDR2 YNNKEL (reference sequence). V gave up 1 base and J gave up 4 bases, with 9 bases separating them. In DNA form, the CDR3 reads TGTGCCAGCAGCCAAGGTGCTAGCGCAGATACGCAGTATTTT. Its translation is CASSQGASADTQYF.

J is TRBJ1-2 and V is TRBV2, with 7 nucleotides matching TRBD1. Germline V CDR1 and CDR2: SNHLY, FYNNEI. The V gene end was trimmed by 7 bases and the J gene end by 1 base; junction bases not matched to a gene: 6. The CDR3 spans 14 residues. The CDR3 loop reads CASNRDSLNYGYTF. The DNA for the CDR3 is TGTGCCAGCAATAGGGACAGTCTTAACTATGGCTACACCTTC.

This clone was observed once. The CDR3, as DNA: TGCAGTGCTAGGGGGGGAGCCGAGCAGTACTTC. It specifies CSARGGAEQYF. The chain recombines TRBV20-1 with TRBJ2-7, with D tentatively TRBD2 (6 bases). The CDR3 is 11 residues long. Germline CDR1 and CDR2: DFQATT and SNEGSKA (reference sequence). Trimming took off 3 bases at V and 6 bases at J, with 9 bases between the two ends.

DNA for the CDR3: TGTGCCAGCAGTGGGGGGTGGGGGAGGCTAAGCGGCTACACCTTC. Protein sequence: CASSGGWGRLSGYTF. The chain has TRBV25-1 and TRBJ1-2; perhaps TRBD1 as D (5 bases). Germline values: CDR1 MGHDK, CDR2 SYGVNS. The V and J ends lost 4 bases and 8 bases respectively, with 20 bases between them. CDR3 size: 15 residues.

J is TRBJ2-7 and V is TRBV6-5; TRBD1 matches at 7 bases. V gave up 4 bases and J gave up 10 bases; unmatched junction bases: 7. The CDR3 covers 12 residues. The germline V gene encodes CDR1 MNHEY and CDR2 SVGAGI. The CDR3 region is CASSLNRGSQYF. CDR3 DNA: TGTGCCAGCAGTTTGAACAGGGGTAGTCAGTACTTC.

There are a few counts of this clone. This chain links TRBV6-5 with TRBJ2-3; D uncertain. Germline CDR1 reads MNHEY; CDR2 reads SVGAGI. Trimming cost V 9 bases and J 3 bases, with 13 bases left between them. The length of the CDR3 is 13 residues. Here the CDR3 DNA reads TGTGCCAGTCTGCTCGTCCAGACAGATACGCAGTATTTT. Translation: CASLLVQTDTQYF.

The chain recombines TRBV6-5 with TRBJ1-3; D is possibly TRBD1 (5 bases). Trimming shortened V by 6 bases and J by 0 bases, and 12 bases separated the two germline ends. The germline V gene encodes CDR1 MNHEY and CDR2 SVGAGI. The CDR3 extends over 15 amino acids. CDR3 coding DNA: TGTGCCAGCAGCTTCACGGGGGGCTCTGGAAACACCATATATTTT. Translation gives CASSFTGGSGNTIYF.

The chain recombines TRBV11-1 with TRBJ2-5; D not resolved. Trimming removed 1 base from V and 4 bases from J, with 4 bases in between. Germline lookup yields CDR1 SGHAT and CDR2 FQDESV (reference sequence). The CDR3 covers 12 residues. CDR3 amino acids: CASSLDRETQYF. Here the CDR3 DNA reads TGTGCCAGCAGCTTAGATCGAGAGACCCAGTACTTC. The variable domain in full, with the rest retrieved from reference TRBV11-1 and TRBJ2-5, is EAEVAQSPRYKITEKSQAVAFWCDPISGHATLYWYRQILGQGPELLVQFQDESVVDDSQLPKDRFSAERLKGVDSTLKIQPAELGDSAMYLCASSLDRETQYFGPGTRLLVL.

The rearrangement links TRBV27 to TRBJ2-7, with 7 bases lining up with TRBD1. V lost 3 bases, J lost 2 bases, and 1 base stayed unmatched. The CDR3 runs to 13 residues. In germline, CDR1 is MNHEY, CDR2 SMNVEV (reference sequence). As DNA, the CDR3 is TGTGCCAGCAGTTTTCAGGGGGCCTACGAGCAGTACTTC. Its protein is CASSFQGAYEQYF.

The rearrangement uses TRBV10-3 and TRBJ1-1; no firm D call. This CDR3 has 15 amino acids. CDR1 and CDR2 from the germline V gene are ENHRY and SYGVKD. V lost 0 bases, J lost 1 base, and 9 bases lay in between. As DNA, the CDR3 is TGTGCCATCAGTGAGTCCGGGGTGGGGAACACTGAAGCTTTCTTT. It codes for CAISESGVGNTEAFF.

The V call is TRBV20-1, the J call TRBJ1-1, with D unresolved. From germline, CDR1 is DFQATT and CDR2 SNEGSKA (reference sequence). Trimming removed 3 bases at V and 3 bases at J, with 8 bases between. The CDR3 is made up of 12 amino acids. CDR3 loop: CSASFRYTEAFF. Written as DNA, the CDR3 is TGCAGTGCTAGTTTCCGGTACACTGAAGCTTTCTTT.

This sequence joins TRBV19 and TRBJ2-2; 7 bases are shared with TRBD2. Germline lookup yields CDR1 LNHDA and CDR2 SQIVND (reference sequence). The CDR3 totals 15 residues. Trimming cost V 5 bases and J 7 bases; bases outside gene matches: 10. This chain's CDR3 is CASSLAGVEGGELFF. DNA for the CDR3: TGTGCCAGTAGTCTGGCGGGGGTTGAGGGCGGGGAGCTGTTTTTT.

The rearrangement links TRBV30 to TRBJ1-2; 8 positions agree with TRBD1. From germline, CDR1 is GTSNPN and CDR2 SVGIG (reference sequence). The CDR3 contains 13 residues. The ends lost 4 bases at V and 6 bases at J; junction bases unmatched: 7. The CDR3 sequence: CAWKTGTGDGYTF. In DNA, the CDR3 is TGTGCCTGGAAAACCGGGACAGGCGATGGCTACACCTTC. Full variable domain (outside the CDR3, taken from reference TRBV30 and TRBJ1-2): SQTIHQWPATLVQPVGSPLSLECTVEGTSNPNLYWYRQAAGRGLQLLFYSVGIGQISSEVPQNLSASRPQDRQFILSSKKLLLSDSGFYLCAWKTGTGDGYTFGSGTRLTVV.

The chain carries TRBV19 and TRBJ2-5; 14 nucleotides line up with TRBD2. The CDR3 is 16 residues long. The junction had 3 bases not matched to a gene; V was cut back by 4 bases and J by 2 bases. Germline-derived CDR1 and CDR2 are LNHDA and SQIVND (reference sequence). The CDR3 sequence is CASSRRLAGGQETQYF. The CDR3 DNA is TGTGCCAGTAGTAGAAGACTAGCGGGAGGGCAAGAGACCCAGTACTTC.

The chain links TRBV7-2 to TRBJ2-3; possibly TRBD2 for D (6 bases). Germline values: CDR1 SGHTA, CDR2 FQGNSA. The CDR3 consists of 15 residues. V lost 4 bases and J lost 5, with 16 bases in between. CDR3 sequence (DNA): TGTGCCAGCAGCTCCCCGGGACTCGAAGTAGATACGCAGTATTTT. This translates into CASSSPGLEVDTQYF.

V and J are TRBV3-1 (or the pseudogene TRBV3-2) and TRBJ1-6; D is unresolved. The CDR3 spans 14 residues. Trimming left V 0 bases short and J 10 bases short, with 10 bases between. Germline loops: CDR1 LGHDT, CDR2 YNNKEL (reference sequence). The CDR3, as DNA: TGTGCCAGCAGCCAAGACTATGCGGCCTCACCCCTCCACTTT. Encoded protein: CASSQDYAASPLHF.

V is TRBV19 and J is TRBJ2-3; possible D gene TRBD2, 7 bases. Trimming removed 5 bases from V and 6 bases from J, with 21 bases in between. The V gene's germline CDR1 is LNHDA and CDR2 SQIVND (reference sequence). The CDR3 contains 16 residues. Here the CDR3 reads CASSSQVAGAGDTQYF. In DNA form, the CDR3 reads TGTGCCAGTAGTTCACAAGTGGCGGGGGCCGGGGATACGCAGTATTTT. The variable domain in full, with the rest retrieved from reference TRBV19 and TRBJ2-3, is DGGITQSPKYLFRKEGQNVTLSCEQNLNHDAMYWYRQDPGQGLRLIYYSQIVNDFQKGDIAEGYSVSREKKESFPLTVTSAQKNPTAFYLCASSSQVAGAGDTQYFGPGTRLTVL.

In DNA, the CDR3 is TGTGCCAGCAGCTACGTACAGGGTGGCGGAAACACCATATATTTT. Its protein product is CASSYVQGGGNTIYF. The chain is built from TRBV7-2 and TRBJ1-3, with D perhaps TRBD1 (6 bases). Looked up from germline, CDR1 is SGHTA and CDR2 is FQGNSA. Trimming pared 4 bases from V and 4 bases from J, leaving 14 bases between. The CDR3 extends over 15 amino acids.

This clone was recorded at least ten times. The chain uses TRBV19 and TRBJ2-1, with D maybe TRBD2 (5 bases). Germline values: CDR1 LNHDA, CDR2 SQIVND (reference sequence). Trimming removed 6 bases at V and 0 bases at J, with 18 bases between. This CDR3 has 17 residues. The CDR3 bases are TGTGCCAGTAGACAATCGGGGAAAGAGCTCTCCTACAATGAGCAGTTCTTC. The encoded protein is CASRQSGKELSYNEQFF.

CDR3 coding DNA: TGCGCCAGCAGCCATCTAGGACTCGTGAACACTGAAGCTTTCTTT. This translates into CASSHLGLVNTEAFF. The V gene is TRBV4-1, the J gene TRBJ1-1; no clear D gene. Germline V lookup: CDR1 MGHRA, CDR2 YSYEKL. The CDR3 has 15 amino acids. Trimming stripped 3 bases from V and 0 bases from J, with 11 bases between.

The CDR3 protein is CASSETLGANSPLHF. Here the CDR3 DNA reads TGTGCCAGCAGTGAGACTTTGGGGGCGAATTCACCCCTCCACTTT. The V call is TRBV6-1, the J call TRBJ1-6; a possible D gene is TRBD1 (6 bases). Between the trimmed V and J ends, which lost 3 bases and 7 bases, there was a span of 13 bases. Germline values: CDR1 MNHNS, CDR2 SASEGT. The CDR3 covers 15 residues.

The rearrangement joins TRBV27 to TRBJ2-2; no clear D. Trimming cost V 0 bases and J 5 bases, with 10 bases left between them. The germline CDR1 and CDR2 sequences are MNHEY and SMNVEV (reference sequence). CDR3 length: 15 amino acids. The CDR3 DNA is TGTGCCAGCAGTTTATCGATAGCCGCTACCGGGGAGCTGTTTTTT. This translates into CASSLSIAATGELFF.

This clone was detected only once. For the CDR3, the DNA is TGTGCCAGCGCAAACGAGGACAGGGTGGAAGAGACCCAGTACTTC. It yields the protein CASANEDRVEETQYF. The V and J genes are TRBV5-6 and TRBJ2-5, with 8 bases lining up with TRBD1. Unmatched junction bases numbered 11, after V lost 7 bases and J lost 3 bases. CDR1 SGHDT and CDR2 YYEEEE come from the germline V gene. CDR3 length: 15 residues.

CDR3 nucleotides: TGTGCCAGCAGCTTAGAGGTAGCTAGCGGTCTGAACACCGGGGAGCTGTTTTTT. Translation gives CASSLEVASGLNTGELFF. The rearrangement joins TRBV7-2 to TRBJ2-2, with 7 bases identical to TRBD2. The CDR3 has 18 residues. Trimming took 1 base from V and 1 from J; bases not matched to a gene: 9. The germline V gene has CDR1 SGHTA and CDR2 FQGNSA.

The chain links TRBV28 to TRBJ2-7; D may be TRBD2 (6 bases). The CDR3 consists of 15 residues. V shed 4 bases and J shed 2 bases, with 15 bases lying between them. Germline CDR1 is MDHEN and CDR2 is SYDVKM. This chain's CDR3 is CASSYLGGAPYEQYF. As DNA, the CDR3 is TGTGCCAGCAGTTATCTCGGAGGGGCGCCCTACGAGCAGTACTTC.